This record covers a single TCR beta chain. What it recognizes is unknown. A much bigger clone sits one base away, suggesting this may be a read error. V was clipped by 5 bases and J by 4 bases; unmatched bases: 15. Germline V gives CDR1 SGHVS, CDR2 FQNEAQ. The CDR3 extends over 18 amino acids. This sample is part of a study of shared clonotypes between healthy human individuals. The study's findings and limits: In contrast to clonotypes shared by all four donors, non-shared clonotypes had lower generation probabilities.

Method: immunoSEQ multiplex PCR; TCRdb's copy keeps in-frame clones and lacks some. The sample lists about a million clones, more than 60% occurring once. The clonotype comes from a man in his late teens or twenties in good health. The rearrangement links TRBV7-8 to TRBJ2-3; TRBD2 aligns across 10 bases. Sequencing input: memory CD4+ T cells sorted from blood. As for subset: CD45RA-negative fraction. The CDR3 region has the DNA TGTGCCAGCAGCAAGGGACTAGCGAGGGGGCGAGTGGCAGATACGCAGTATTTT. It encodes CASSKGLARGRVADTQYF.